One T cell receptor (beta chain) is described in this entry. The V gene's germline CDR1 is WSHSY and CDR2 SAAADI. V dropped 3 bases and J dropped 6 bases, with 8 bases sitting between them. The CDR3 runs to 12 residues. The data stem from a study of blood T cell repertoires in COVID-19. Original analysis: Using reference gene primer amplification, nucleated cell counts were estimated. Clones were sequenced by immunoSEQ multiplex PCR, and TCRdb holds only the in-frame ones, with some missing. V, J and clone size are those of that table, while D and trimming were read from the DNA. The profile shows about 290,000 clones, around 85% of them singletons.

The sequence came from a woman aged 45-65 years with active or convalescent COVID-19. This chain links TRBV10-2 with TRBJ1-2; perhaps TRBD1 as D (5 bases). Sequenced: peripheral blood. CDR3 coding DNA: TGCGCCAGCAGTGATGGAGGGGATGGCTACACCTTC. It specifies CASSDGGDGYTF.